This T cell receptor (beta chain) was identified in a study of cytomegalovirus exposure and HLA in healthy donors. 13 Jbeta primers and 60 Vbeta primers were used for the PCR. The table came from immunoSEQ multiplex PCR; TCRdb's copy has only in-frame clones and leaves some out. The repertoire includes over 100,000 clones, roughly 70% of them detected once, and approximately 4% sits in the top ten. J lost 12 bases, V lost 3 bases, and 11 bases had no gene match. This CDR3 comprises 13 residues. Germline V gene lookup returns CDR1 SGDLS and CDR2 YYNGEE. V is TRBV9 and J is TRBJ1-2, with 7 bases fitting TRBD1. The receptor was isolated from a man aged 45-65 years in good health and CMV-seropositive. The sequencing sample was made of PBMCs. The chain's CDR3 is CASSEQQGGLDTF. In nucleotides, the CDR3 is TGTGCCAGCAGCGAACAGCAGGGGGGTCTTGACACCTTC.